A single sample gave rise to the 16 T cell receptor beta chains below, sequenced in a study of CD8+CD57+ T cells in acquired aplastic anemia. In patients chosen for sequencing, flow cytometry had shown CD8+CD57+ cell expansion. Profiling that covered TCR beta VDJ and CDR3 relied on genomic DNA as its template. In TCRdb, the reads were re-called with MiXCR into one record per CDR3 protein. The table includes around 180,000 distinct CDR3 sequences, less than 50% detected once. Sequencing was carried out using sorted CD4+, CD8+, or CD8+CD57+ T cells (not recorded which) from PBMCs. These receptors all come from a human donor with aplastic anemia.

This clonotype showed up many times. V and J are TRBV5-6 and TRBJ2-3; TRBD2 agrees at 9 bases. J lost 6 bases, V lost 0 bases, and 11 bases had no gene match. The V gene's germline CDR1 is SGHDT and CDR2 YYEEEE. CDR3 length: 17 amino acids. The CDR3 protein is CASSLGASGATMDTQYF. The CDR3 DNA sequence: TGTGCCAGCAGCTTGGGGGCTAGCGGGGCGACAATGGATACGCAGTATTTT.

The CDR3 loop reads CASSLLAPGGNQPQHF. The CDR3 nucleotides read TGTGCCAGCAGTCTATTAGCACCTGGGGGCAATCAGCCCCAGCATTTT. This rearrangement joins TRBV12-3 or TRBV12-4 to TRBJ1-5; the D is unclear. The CDR3 has 16 amino acids. V lost 5 bases and J lost 2, with 16 bases in between.

The chain employs TRBV10-3 and TRBJ2-2; a weak D match, TRBD2 (6 bases). CDR1 is ENHRY and CDR2 is SYGVKD in the germline V gene. CDR3 length equals 14 residues. The V end lost 0 bases, the J end lost 5 bases, and 7 bases lay between the germline ends. The CDR3 DNA reads TGTGCCATCAGTGAGTCGACTAGGACCGGGGAGCTGTTTTTT. The encoded protein is CAISESTRTGELFF.

Notes on this clonotype: This could be a read error, since a much larger clone is one nucleotide away. The chain carries TRBV12-3 or TRBV12-4 and TRBJ1-2, with D possibly matching TRBD1 (5 bases). V lost 4 bases and J 7 bases, leaving 19 bases between the germline ends. There are 15 residues in the CDR3. The CDR3 DNA sequence: TGTGCCAGCAGTTCGCAGACTAAGGGGCTTGGTGGCTACACCTTC. Amino acids: CASSSQTKGLGGYTF.

V and J are TRBV19 and TRBJ1-2, with 8 bases matching TRBD1. This CDR3 comprises 11 residues. CDR1 LNHDA and CDR2 SQIVND come from the germline V gene (reference sequence). J was trimmed by 3 bases and V by 10 bases; bases with no gene match: 1. The CDR3 spells CATTGDYGYTF. In DNA, the CDR3 is TGTGCCACGACAGGGGACTATGGCTACACCTTC.

This clonotype was observed a handful of times. The CDR3, as DNA: TGTGCCACCAGTGATTTAGGCAGGGAAGGGCTGTTTTTT. Residues: CATSDLGREGLFF. The J gene is TRBJ2-2, the V gene TRBV24-1, with a weak D call TRBD1 (5 bases). Germline V gene data show CDR1 as KGHDR and CDR2 as SFDVKD. V was cut by 1 base and J by 13 bases, with 12 bases left in between. CDR3 size: 13 residues.

This clonotype was detected only a few times. The rearrangement uses TRBV20-1 and TRBJ2-3; 9 bases map to TRBD2. Germline trimming cut 6 bases from V and 2 bases from J; bases unmatched to any gene: 3. There are 13 residues in the CDR3. Looked up from germline, CDR1 is DFQATT and CDR2 is SNEGSKA (reference sequence). This CDR3 is CSARLAVTDTQYF. The CDR3 DNA reads as TGCAGTGCGCGACTAGCGGTCACAGATACGCAGTATTTT.

This clonotype appeared a few times. This sequence joins TRBV4-1 and TRBJ2-3, with 10 bases identical to TRBD2. The V gene's germline CDR1 is MGHRA and CDR2 YSYEKL. The J segment lost 2 bases and the V segment lost 0 bases, leaving 14 bases of the junction unmatched. There are 20 residues in the CDR3. The CDR3 is CASSQDLPSVAGGLTDTQYF. The CDR3 DNA sequence: TGCGCCAGCAGCCAAGATCTTCCAAGTGTAGCGGGGGGACTCACAGATACGCAGTATTTT.

CDR3 region: CASSEQGRETQYF. Written as DNA, the CDR3 is TGCGCCAGCAGTGAACAGGGGAGAGAGACCCAGTACTTC. The chain recombines TRBV10-2 with TRBJ2-5; 7 positions match TRBD1. CDR1 is WSHSY and CDR2 is SAAADI in the germline V gene. Trimming removed 3 bases from V and 4 bases from J; junction bases left unmatched: 2. The CDR3 consists of 13 residues.

J is TRBJ1-4 and V is TRBV20-1, with a possible D match to TRBD1 (5 bases). Per the germline V gene, CDR1 is DFQATT and CDR2 is SNEGSKA (reference sequence). The CDR3 is 12 residues long. The V and J ends lost 4 bases and 8 bases respectively, with 11 bases between them. As DNA, the CDR3 is TGCAGTGCTAAGAGGGGAAACGAAAAACTGTTTTTT. Translation gives CSAKRGNEKLFF.

This clonotype was recorded at least ten times. The J gene is TRBJ2-7, the V gene TRBV20-1; 10 positions agree with TRBD1. Germline lookup yields CDR1 DFQATT and CDR2 SNEGSKA (reference sequence). This CDR3 is built from 15 residues. Trimming removed 4 bases from V and 5 bases from J; junction bases left unmatched: 11. For the CDR3, the DNA is TGCAGTGCTACACGACAGGGGGCGCCTCGGAACGAGCAGTACTTC. Translating it yields CSATRQGAPRNEQYF.

The chain employs TRBV12-3 or TRBV12-4 and TRBJ2-1; tentatively, D is TRBD1 or TRBD2 (5 bases each). Trimming pared 3 bases from V and 6 bases from J, leaving 18 bases between. This CDR3 has 16 residues. The CDR3 DNA is TGTGCCAGCAGTTTGGGGCGGGCCCCAAACACCAATGAGCAGTTCTTC. Its protein product is CASSLGRAPNTNEQFF.

The chain couples TRBV12-3 or TRBV12-4 to TRBJ2-1; 9 bases fit TRBD2. The CDR3 has 15 residues. V gave up 3 bases and J gave up 6 bases; unmatched junction bases: 6. CDR3 nucleotide sequence: TGTGCCAGCAGTTTCGGGGGACTAGCATCCAATGAGCAGTTCTTC. Translating gives CASSFGGLASNEQFF.

In this sample, this clonotype turned up many times. V and J are TRBV19 and TRBJ2-5; TRBD1 matches at 7 bases. The V gene's germline CDR1 is LNHDA and CDR2 SQIVND (reference sequence). The CDR3 has 13 amino acids. Trimming at V came to 5 bases and at J to 2 bases, leaving 2 bases not matched to a gene. For the CDR3, the DNA is TGTGCCAGTAGTTCGACAGGGCAAGAGACCCAGTACTTC. Protein sequence: CASSSTGQETQYF. Based on the CDR3 plus reference TRBV19 and TRBJ2-5, the full variable domain is DGGITQSPKYLFRKEGQNVTLSCEQNLNHDAMYWYRQDPGQGLRLIYYSQIVNDFQKGDIAEGYSVSREKKESFPLTVTSAQKNPTAFYLCASSSTGQETQYFGPGTRLLVL.

In this sample, this clonotype turned up a few times. V usage is TRBV5-4 and J usage is TRBJ1-6; D is unclear. The CDR3 consists of 14 residues. The V end was cut by 4 bases, the J end by 9 bases, with 14 bases between. Germline V gene lookup returns CDR1 SGHNT and CDR2 YYREEE (reference sequence). The CDR3 region has the DNA TGTGCCAGCAGCCCGGGGTGGGGTGGTTCACCCCTCCACTTT. As protein: CASSPGWGGSPLHF.

V is TRBV10-1 and J is TRBJ2-1; 10 bases match TRBD2. Germline assignment: CDR1 WNHNN and CDR2 SYGVQD (reference sequence). Losses at the gene ends were 7 bases for V and 4 bases for J; bases not matched to a gene: 10. This CDR3 has 16 residues. CDR3 in DNA: TGCGCCAGCACCGATAATAGCGGGGGGCTATACAATGAGCAGTTCTTC. It translates to CASTDNSGGLYNEQFF.